Sequencing of this T cell receptor (beta chain) was carried out in a study of TIL therapy for anti-PD-1-resistant metastatic lung cancer. Indicated time point: pre-treatment sample, taken before nivolumab and TIL therapy. Comment on this clone: Its antigen is as yet unknown.

This CDR3 contains 15 residues. Trimming at V came to 1 base and at J to 3 bases, leaving 5 bases not matched to a gene. Germline V gene lookup returns CDR1 LNHNV and CDR2 YYDKDF (reference sequence). Sequencing used immunoSEQ v3. Survey-level samples got about 2 million read pairs; deep-level samples got about 4.5-6.5 million. Sequenced by immunoSEQ multiplex PCR; TCRdb stores in-frame clones only, minus some. The table shows 52,000 or so clones, with more than 80% occurring only once. Study-wide points: The baseline peripheral repertoire was partially replaced by infused TIL clonotypes that later decayed. Patients were highly selected, enriched for treatment-naive, never-smoker and oncogene-addicted cases.

This chain joins TRBV15 and TRBJ2-7; the match to TRBD1 covers 8 bases. The origin of this receptor is a person aged 25-79 years with non-small cell lung cancer. This material consisted of blood, taken at baseline. This chain's CDR3 is CATSRADRAIYEQYF. DNA of the CDR3: TGTGCCACCAGCAGAGCGGACAGGGCCATCTACGAGCAGTACTTC.